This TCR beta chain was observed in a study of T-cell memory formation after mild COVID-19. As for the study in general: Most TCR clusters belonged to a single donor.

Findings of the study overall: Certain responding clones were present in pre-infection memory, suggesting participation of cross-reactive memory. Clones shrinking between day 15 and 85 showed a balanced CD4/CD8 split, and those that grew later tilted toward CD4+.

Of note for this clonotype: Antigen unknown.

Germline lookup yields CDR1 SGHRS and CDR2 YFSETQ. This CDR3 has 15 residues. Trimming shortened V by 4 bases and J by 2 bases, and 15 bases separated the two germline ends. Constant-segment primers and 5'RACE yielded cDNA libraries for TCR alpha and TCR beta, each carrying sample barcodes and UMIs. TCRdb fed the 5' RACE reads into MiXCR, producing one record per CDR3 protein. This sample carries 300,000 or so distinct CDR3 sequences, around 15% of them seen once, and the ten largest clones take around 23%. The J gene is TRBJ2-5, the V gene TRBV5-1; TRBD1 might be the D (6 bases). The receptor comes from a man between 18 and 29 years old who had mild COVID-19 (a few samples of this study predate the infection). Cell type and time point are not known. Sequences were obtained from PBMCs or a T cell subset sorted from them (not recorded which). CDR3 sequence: CASSKDGQTQETQYF. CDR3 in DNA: TGCGCCAGCAGCAAAGACGGACAGACGCAAGAGACCCAGTACTTC. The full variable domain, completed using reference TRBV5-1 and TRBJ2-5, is KAGVTQTPRYLIKTRGQQVTLSCSPISGHRSVSWYQQTPGQGLQFLFEYFSETQRNKGNFPGRFSGRQFSNSRSEMNVSTLELGDSALYLCASSKDGQTQETQYFGPGTRLLVL.